A single sample gave rise to the 19 T cell receptor beta chains below, sequenced in a study of vaccination and CD4 T cells after COVID-19. With the Oncomine TCR Beta short-read assay, DNA from cultured CD4+ T cells was sequenced. TCRdb re-derived calls from the PCR reads in MiXCR, one entry per CDR3 protein. Of roughly 17,000 distinct CDR3 sequences listed, around 72% are singletons. Treatment reported: roughly 10-day PBMC culture with coronavirus spike peptide pools or control peptides (ViraFEST assay). Antigen specificity for these receptors is unknown. The sequences come from CD4+ T cells from blood, cultured in vitro, collected after SARS-CoV-2 vaccination. The origin of the receptors is a human donor who received a COVID-19 vaccine.

The chain has TRBV5-1 and TRBJ1-2; D perhaps matches TRBD1 (6 bases). The CDR3 is made up of 13 amino acids. Trimming removed 4 bases at V and 3 bases at J, with 10 bases between. Germline V gene sequence: CDR1 SGHRS, CDR2 YFSETQ. DNA for the CDR3: TGCGCCAGCAGCGTGACAGGAGACTATGGCTACACCTTC. Translated: CASSVTGDYGYTF.

The gene calls are TRBV20-1 and TRBJ1-5; possible D gene TRBD1, 5 bases. There are 15 residues in the CDR3. V was pared by 1 base and J by 4 bases, with 14 bases between. Per germline, CDR1 DFQATT and CDR2 SNEGSKA (reference sequence). The CDR3 region has the DNA TGCAGTGCTAGAGGTTGGGGGGGTGCAAATCAGCCCCAGCATTTT. Its protein product is CSARGWGGANQPQHF.

The chain links TRBV20-1 to TRBJ1-6; tentatively, D is TRBD1 (6 bases). Trimming removed 4 bases at V and 12 bases at J, with 13 bases between. The CDR3 has 12 residues. Germline V gives CDR1 DFQATT, CDR2 SNEGSKA (reference sequence). The CDR3 nucleotides read TGCAGTGCTAACGGGGGCGGGGGACCCCTCCACTTT. Its protein product is CSANGGGGPLHF.

The V and J genes are TRBV7-3 and TRBJ1-4, with TRBD1 matching 10 bases. CDR3 length: 16 amino acids. Germline loops: CDR1 SGHTA, CDR2 FQGTGA. The junction had 15 bases not matched to a gene; V was cut back by 10 bases and J by 7 bases. In DNA, the CDR3 is TGTGCCAACTTATCGGGACAGGGGCGTAGGGGTGAAAAACTGTTTTTT. Translating gives CANLSGQGRRGEKLFF.

This chain uses TRBV6-1 with TRBJ1-2; unclear D gene. There are 11 residues in the CDR3. V was cut by 7 bases and J by 8 bases, with 11 bases left in between. The germline V gene has CDR1 MNHNS and CDR2 SASEGT. This CDR3 reads CASTLLGGYTF. The CDR3 DNA reads TGTGCCAGCACCCTGTTGGGGGGCTACACCTTC.

V is TRBV24-1 and J is TRBJ1-3; D might be TRBD1 (6 bases). The germline gives CDR1 KGHDR, CDR2 SFDVKD. Between the trimmed V and J ends, which lost 4 bases and 2 bases, there was a span of 14 bases. CDR3 length equals 16 residues. CDR3 protein: CATSEETGGTGNTIYF. Written as DNA, the CDR3 is TGTGCCACCAGTGAGGAGACAGGAGGGACTGGAAACACCATATATTTT.

This chain joins TRBV5-4 and TRBJ2-5; D tentatively reads TRBD1 or TRBD2 (5 bases each). This CDR3 has 19 residues. Between the trimmed V and J ends, which lost 4 bases and 2 bases, there was a span of 27 bases. The germline gives CDR1 SGHNT, CDR2 YYREEE (reference sequence). Here the CDR3 reads CASSPKGKGRSGYQETQYF. DNA for the CDR3: TGTGCCAGCAGCCCGAAAGGGAAGGGACGGAGCGGCTATCAAGAGACCCAGTACTTC.

The J gene is TRBJ2-4, the V gene TRBV15; 7 bases are shared with TRBD2. The CDR3 length is 16 residues. With V trimmed by 1 base and J by 1 base, 4 bases remained unmatched. Germline CDR1 reads LNHNV; CDR2 reads YYDKDF (reference sequence). The CDR3: CATSRVQAGAKNIQYF. The CDR3 DNA is TGTGCCACCAGCAGAGTTCAAGCGGGGGCCAAAAACATTCAGTACTTC. Complete variable domain (other parts from reference TRBV15 and TRBJ2-4): DAMVIQNPRYQVTQFGKPVTLSCSQTLNHNVMYWYQQKSSQAPKLLFHYYDKDFNNEADTPDNFQSRRPNTSFCFLDIRSPGLGDTAMYLCATSRVQAGAKNIQYFGAGTRLSVL.

This clonotype occurred a few times. This chain uses TRBV6-5 with TRBJ1-1; a possible D gene is TRBD1 (5 bases). This CDR3 contains 16 residues. Trimming left V 3 bases short and J 6 bases short, with 20 bases between. Germline CDR1 MNHEY, CDR2 SVGAGI. The CDR3 sequence is CASSYAGKGGYPEAFF. The CDR3 DNA sequence: TGTGCCAGCAGTTATGCAGGGAAGGGAGGATACCCTGAAGCTTTCTTT.

The chain links TRBV6-1 to TRBJ2-5; tentatively, D is TRBD1 (5 bases). The length of the CDR3 is 17 residues. The germline V gene has CDR1 MNHNS and CDR2 SASEGT. Between the trimmed V and J ends, which lost 7 bases and 5 bases, there was a span of 26 bases. CDR3 DNA sequence: TGTGCCAGCAACACCTACTCGGGCAGGGAAGGTTCGGAGACCCAGTACTTC. Its translation is CASNTYSGREGSETQYF.

V usage is TRBV27 and J usage is TRBJ1-5; a weak D match, TRBD1 (5 bases). Germline CDR1 and CDR2: MNHEY and SMNVEV (reference sequence). Trimming took off 3 bases at V and 7 bases at J, with 10 bases between the two ends. The CDR3 spans 13 residues. CDR3 coding DNA: TGTGCCAGCAGTTTTCAGGGTGGCCAGCCCCAGCATTTT. Protein: CASSFQGGQPQHF.

The chain uses TRBV12-3 or TRBV12-4 and TRBJ1-6, with 8 bases that match TRBD1. This CDR3 region has 18 residues. Trimming cost V 6 bases and J 0 bases; bases outside gene matches: 10. Here the CDR3 reads CASSRSGTGSSYNSPLHF. The CDR3 coding sequence is TGTGCCAGCAGCAGATCCGGGACAGGCAGCTCCTATAATTCACCCCTCCACTTT.

The chain carries TRBV10-3 and TRBJ2-3; D gene unclear. V was pared by 3 bases and J by 9 bases, with 10 bases between. The CDR3 has 12 amino acids. Germline V lookup: CDR1 ENHRY, CDR2 SYGVKD. The CDR3 loop is CAISDLPGTQYF. The CDR3 bases are TGTGCCATCAGTGATCTCCCCGGGACGCAGTATTTT.

This chain joins TRBV7-2 and TRBJ1-1; 9 bases fit TRBD1. Germline V gives CDR1 SGHTA, CDR2 FQGNSA. The CDR3 sequence is 18 residues long. The V segment lost 2 bases and the J segment 2 bases; nucleotides outside the gene matches: 12. CDR3 nucleotide sequence: TGTGCCAGCAGCTTAAGGGGGACAGGGCGCGGTCCAAACACTGAAGCTTTCTTT. Amino acids: CASSLRGTGRGPNTEAFF. The whole variable domain, remainder taken from reference TRBV7-2 and TRBJ1-1, is GAGVSQSPSNKVTEKGKDVELRCDPISGHTALYWYRQSLGQGLEFLIYFQGNSAPDKSGLPSDRFSAERTGGSVSTLTIQRTQQEDSAVYLCASSLRGTGRGPNTEAFFGQGTRLTVV.

The rearrangement uses TRBV5-1 and TRBJ1-6; D ambiguous. The V gene's germline CDR1 is SGHRS and CDR2 YFSETQ. This CDR3 is 13 amino acids long. Trimming removed 0 bases from V and 9 bases from J, with 7 bases in between. This CDR3 reads CASSLEGSSPLHF. DNA of the CDR3: TGCGCCAGCAGCTTGGAGGGCTCTTCACCCCTCCACTTT.

CDR3 sequence reads: CASSEAGRAHNEQFF. The CDR3, as DNA: TGTGCCAGCAGTGAAGCTGGTAGGGCCCACAATGAGCAGTTCTTC. This chain connects TRBV6-1 to TRBJ2-1; D is uncertain. This CDR3 is built from 15 residues. V lost 0 bases, J lost 5 bases, and 11 bases lay in between. The germline V gene encodes CDR1 MNHNS and CDR2 SASEGT.

The gene calls are TRBV20-1 and TRBJ1-5; D perhaps matches TRBD1 (5 bases). Germline V gene data show CDR1 as DFQATT and CDR2 as SNEGSKA (reference sequence). Between the trimmed V and J ends, which lost 5 bases and 7 bases, there was a span of 12 bases. The CDR3 totals 12 residues. CDR3 residues: CSASGTGQPQHF. CDR3 DNA: TGCAGTGCTTCCGGGACCGGGCAGCCCCAGCATTTT.

The rearrangement joins TRBV19 to TRBJ1-2, with 7 bases lining up with TRBD1. CDR1 is LNHDA, CDR2 SQIVND, per germline (reference sequence). V gave up 1 base and J gave up 5 bases; unmatched junction bases: 13. This CDR3 spans 17 amino acids. The CDR3 loop reads CASSIGPTGARGYGYTF. The CDR3 DNA reads as TGTGCCAGTAGTATAGGCCCTACAGGGGCCCGTGGGTATGGCTACACCTTC.

The V gene is TRBV7-8, the J gene TRBJ2-5; 9 nucleotides line up with TRBD2. The ends lost 6 bases at V and 1 base at J; junction bases unmatched: 9. The CDR3 sequence is 16 residues long. CDR1 is SGHVS, CDR2 FQNEAQ, per germline. The DNA of the CDR3 is TGTGCCAGCAGTCCGATAGCGGGGGCGTCCCAAGAGACCCAGTACTTC. Protein sequence: CASSPIAGASQETQYF.